This T cell receptor (beta chain) appears in the sequencing data of a study of CD8 T cells in ankylosing spondylitis. Germline V lookup: CDR1 SEHNR, CDR2 FQNEAQ (reference sequence). Losses at the gene ends were 4 bases for V and 6 bases for J; bases not matched to a gene: 7. The CDR3 contains 14 residues. TCRdb processed the 5' RACE reads anew with MiXCR; each CDR3 protein has one entry. The sample holds around 250,000 distinct CDR3 sequences, over 8.5% seen once. Sequenced input: blood, either unsorted or a sorted T cell fraction (not recorded which). This chain joins TRBV7-9 and TRBJ1-1; 8 bases map to TRBD1. This clonotype originated in a male donor with ankylosing spondylitis or in good health (not recorded which). For the CDR3, the DNA is TGTGCCAGCAGCTGGGGAGACAGGGGCGCTGAAGCTTTCTTT. Its translation is CASSWGDRGAEAFF. Together with reference TRBV7-9 and TRBJ1-1, the CDR3 gives the full variable domain: DTGVSQNPRHKITKRGQNVTFRCDPISEHNRLYWYRQTLGQGPEFLTYFQNEAQLEKSRLLSDRFSAERPKGSFSTLEIQRTEQGDSAMYLCASSWGDRGAEAFFGQGTRLTVV.